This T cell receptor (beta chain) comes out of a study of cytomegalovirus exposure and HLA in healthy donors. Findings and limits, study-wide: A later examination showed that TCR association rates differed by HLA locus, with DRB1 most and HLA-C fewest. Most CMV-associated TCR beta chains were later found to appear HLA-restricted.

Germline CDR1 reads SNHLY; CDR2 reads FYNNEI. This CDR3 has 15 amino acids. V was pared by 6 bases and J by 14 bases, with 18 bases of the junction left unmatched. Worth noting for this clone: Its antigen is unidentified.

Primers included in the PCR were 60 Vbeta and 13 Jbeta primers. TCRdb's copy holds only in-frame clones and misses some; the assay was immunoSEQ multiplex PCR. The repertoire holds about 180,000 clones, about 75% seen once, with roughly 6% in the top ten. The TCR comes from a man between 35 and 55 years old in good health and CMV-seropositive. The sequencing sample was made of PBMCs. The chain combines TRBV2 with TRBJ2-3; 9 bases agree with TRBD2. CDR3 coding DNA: TGTGCCAGCAGGGAGCTAGCGGGGACATCCCCCACAACGTATTTT. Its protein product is CASRELAGTSPTTYF.